The clone carrying this T cell receptor (beta chain) was seen only a few times. Its specificity is not known. This donor's file did not include a recorded CMV serostatus. The sample originates from a study of cytomegalovirus exposure and HLA in healthy donors. Across the whole study: Previous work identified 120 million or so unique TCR beta sequences from about 200 million T cells. Whole-study findings and limits: Most TCR sequences proved rare, with some public TCRs found in many donors.

The V end was cut by 0 bases, the J end by 6 bases, with 22 bases between. CDR3 length equals 17 residues. CDR1 is SQVTM, CDR2 ANQGSEA, per germline. 13 Jbeta primers and 60 Vbeta primers were used for the PCR. In the authors' methods: Approximately 11 million of 80 million to 85 million unique TCR beta chains were shared, per a later count. TCRdb's copy holds only in-frame clones and misses some; the assay was immunoSEQ multiplex PCR. That table gives V, J and clone size, and the DNA gave D and trimming. The data show about 43,000 clones, with around two thirds seen just once and roughly 8.7% held by the top ten.

The gene calls are TRBV29-1 and TRBJ2-3, with D maybe TRBD2 (6 bases). Sequencing used PBMCs. The sequence was obtained from a human donor in good health. In nucleotides, the CDR3 is TGCAGCGTTGAAGATCTTAGGGCGGGGCCCCTTGGCGATACGCAGTATTTT. This translates into CSVEDLRAGPLGDTQYF.